This is a list of T cell receptor beta chains from one sample in a study of blood T cell repertoires in COVID-19. Using immunoSEQ multiplex PCR, the repertoire was profiled, and TCRdb retains in-frame clones only, with some absent. The sample has about 54,000 clones; about nine tenths are singletons. Sequences were obtained from peripheral blood. Receptors were obtained from a man aged 50-60 years with active COVID-19. Both conserved end residues are part of each CDR3.

CASRADQETQYF TRBV6-6
CASSRQSGAFF TRBV28
CASSGNPGQGARYGYTF TRBV28
CASVKDRSSNQPQHF TRBV6-5
CASSAPERLSYEQYF TRBV27
CSVAAGSGAPLHF TRBV29-1
CASSQDSRGSYNEQFF TRBV4-1
CASSYSRAGNTEAFF TRBV6-5
CASSQGGVRNTEAFF TRBV4-3
CASSLEFLVALHF TRBV28
CASSQQNGLSTEAFF TRBV4-2
CASSFRGGAEAFF TRBV12-3/TRBV12-4
CACCGTGEAKNIQYF TRBV30
CASSPGQPSTDTQYF TRBV5-1
CASSSWTGAETQYF TRBV5-4
CASTGGGASRDTQYF TRBV5-4